This TCR beta chain derives from a study of cytomegalovirus exposure and HLA in healthy donors. Using immunoSEQ multiplex PCR, the repertoire was profiled, and TCRdb retains in-frame clones only, with some absent. The sample holds under 65,000 clones; approximately 89% are singletons and the top ten take around 9.2%. Trimming cost V 4 bases and J 4 bases, with 21 bases left between them. The germline CDR1 and CDR2 sequences are SGHKS and YYEKEE (reference sequence). This CDR3 has 16 amino acids. The origin of this receptor is a woman between 18 and 29 years old in good health and CMV-seropositive. The sequencing input was PBMCs. The chain carries TRBV5-5 and TRBJ2-7, with D possibly matching TRBD2 (7 bases). CDR3 sequence: CASSQSGGPVGYEQYF. CDR3 in DNA: TGTGCCAGCAGCCAGTCGGGGGGCCCAGTCGGGTACGAGCAGTACTTC. The variable domain in full, completed from reference TRBV5-5 and TRBJ2-7, reads DAGVTQSPTHLIKTRGQQVTLRCSPISGHKSVSWYQQVLGQGPQFIFQYYEKEERGRGNFPDRFSARQFPNYSSELNVNALLLGDSALYLCASSQSGGPVGYEQYFGPGTRLTVT.